This entry concerns a single T cell receptor (beta chain). The sample belongs to a study of T cells in Graves' hyperthyroidism and ophthalmopathy. The V and J ends lost 4 bases and 2 bases, in that order; junction bases with no gene match: 4. CDR3 length: 15 residues. Germline CDR1 reads KGHDR; CDR2 reads SFDVKD. Template material for amplifying TCR beta CDR3 regions consisted of RNA transcripts. TCR CDR3 underwent first-round RT-PCR with the HTBI primer set. TCRdb reprocessed the multiplex PCR reads with MiXCR, giving one entry per CDR3 protein. The sample holds 200,000 to 300,000 distinct CDR3 sequences, around 25% seen once.

The chain couples TRBV24-1 to TRBJ1-2; 9 bases are a match to TRBD1. The source of this sequence is a woman aged 40 to 49 with Graves' ophthalmopathy. Sequencing was done on a sample of blood. CDR3 loop: CATSDPGQGNYGYTF. Written as DNA, the CDR3 is TGTGCCACCAGTGACCCGGGACAGGGCAACTATGGCTACACCTTC.